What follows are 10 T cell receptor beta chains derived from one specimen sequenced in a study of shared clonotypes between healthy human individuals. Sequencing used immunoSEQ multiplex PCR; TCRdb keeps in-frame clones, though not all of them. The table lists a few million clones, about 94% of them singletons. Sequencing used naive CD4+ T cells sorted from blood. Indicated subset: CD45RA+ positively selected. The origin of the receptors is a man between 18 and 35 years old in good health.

In DNA, the CDR3 is TGTGCCAGCAGCTACCGGACAGGGGGAAACACTGAAGCTTTCTTT. Translating gives CASSYRTGGNTEAFF. The rearrangement uses TRBV13 and TRBJ1-1, with 10 bases lining up with TRBD1. Trimming at V came to 4 bases and at J to 2 bases, leaving 4 bases not matched to a gene. The CDR3 covers 15 residues. Germline lookup yields CDR1 PRHDT and CDR2 FYEKMQ (reference sequence).

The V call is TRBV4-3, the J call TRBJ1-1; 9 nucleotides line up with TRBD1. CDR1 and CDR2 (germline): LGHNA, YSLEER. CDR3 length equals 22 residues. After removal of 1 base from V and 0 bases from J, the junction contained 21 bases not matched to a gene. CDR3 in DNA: TGCGCCAGCAGCCAAGTCTCCTGGGACAGGGTTATTGGGGAATTCTTGAACACTGAAGCTTTCTTT. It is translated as CASSQVSWDRVIGEFLNTEAFF.

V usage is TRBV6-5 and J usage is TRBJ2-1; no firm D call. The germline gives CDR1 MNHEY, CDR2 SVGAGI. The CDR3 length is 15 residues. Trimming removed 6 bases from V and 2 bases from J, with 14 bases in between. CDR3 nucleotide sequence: TGTGCCAGCAGACTAACCGGAGACCCCTACAATGAGCAGTTCTTC. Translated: CASRLTGDPYNEQFF.

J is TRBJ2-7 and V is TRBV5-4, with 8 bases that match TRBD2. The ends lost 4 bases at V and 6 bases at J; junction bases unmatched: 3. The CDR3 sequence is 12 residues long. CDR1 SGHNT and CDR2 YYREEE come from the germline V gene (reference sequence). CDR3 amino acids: CASSAGTSEQYF. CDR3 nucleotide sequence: TGTGCCAGCAGCGCCGGGACTAGCGAGCAGTACTTC.

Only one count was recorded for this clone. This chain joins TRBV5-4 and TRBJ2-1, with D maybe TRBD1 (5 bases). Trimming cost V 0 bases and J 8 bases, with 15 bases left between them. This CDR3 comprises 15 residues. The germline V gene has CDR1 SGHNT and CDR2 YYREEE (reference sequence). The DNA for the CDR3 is TGTGCCAGCAGCTTGGTCGCCCAGCAGGGCGATGAGCAGTTCTTC. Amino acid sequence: CASSLVAQQGDEQFF. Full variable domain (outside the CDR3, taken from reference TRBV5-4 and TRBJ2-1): ETGVTQSPTHLIKTRGQQVTLRCSSQSGHNTVSWYQQALGQGPQFIFQYYREEENGRGNFPPRFSGLQFPNYSSELNVNALELDDSALYLCASSLVAQQGDEQFFGPGTRLTVL.

Here the CDR3 DNA reads TGTGCCAGCAGCGAACCGGGACGAAACACAGATACGCAGTATTTT. This encodes CASSEPGRNTDTQYF. V usage is TRBV28 and J usage is TRBJ2-3; possibly TRBD1 or TRBD2 for D (5 bases each). The CDR3 has 15 residues. V was clipped by 6 bases and J by 2 bases, with 15 bases between them. Germline V gene data show CDR1 as MDHEN and CDR2 as SYDVKM. The complete variable domain, with remaining parts taken from reference TRBV28 and TRBJ2-3, reads DVKVTQSSRYLVKRTGEKVFLECVQDMDHENMFWYRQDPGLGLRLIYFSYDVKMKEKGDIPEGYSVSREKKERFSLILESASTNQTSMYLCASSEPGRNTDTQYFGPGTRLTVL.

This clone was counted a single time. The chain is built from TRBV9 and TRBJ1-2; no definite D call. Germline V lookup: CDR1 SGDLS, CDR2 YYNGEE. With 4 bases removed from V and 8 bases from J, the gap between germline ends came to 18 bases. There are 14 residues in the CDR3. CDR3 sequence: CASSPRLLSGGYTF. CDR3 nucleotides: TGTGCCAGCAGCCCACGACTCCTTTCGGGAGGCTACACCTTC.

CDR3: CASRDGQKVNTGELFF. In DNA, the CDR3 is TGTGCCAGTAGAGACGGACAAAAAGTAAACACCGGGGAGCTGTTTTTT. The chain carries TRBV19 and TRBJ2-2; weak D call: TRBD1 (5 bases). The length of the CDR3 is 16 residues. The germline V gene encodes CDR1 LNHDA and CDR2 SQIVND (reference sequence). Trimming shortened V by 6 bases and J by 2 bases, and 16 bases separated the two germline ends.

The CDR3: CASTPFSETKNIQYF. The CDR3 coding sequence is TGTGCCAGCACCCCCTTTTCGGAAACCAAAAACATTCAGTACTTC. The chain joins TRBV6-1 to TRBJ2-4; D call uncertain. The germline V gene encodes CDR1 MNHNS and CDR2 SASEGT. This CDR3 region has 15 residues. Between the trimmed V and J ends, which lost 7 bases and 2 bases, there was a span of 15 bases.

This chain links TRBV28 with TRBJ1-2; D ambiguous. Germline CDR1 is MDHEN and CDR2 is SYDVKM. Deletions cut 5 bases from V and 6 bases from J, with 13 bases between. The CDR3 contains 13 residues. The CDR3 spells CASSRGGWDGYTF. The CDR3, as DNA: TGTGCCAGCAGTCGCGGAGGGTGGGATGGCTACACCTTC.